What follows is one T cell receptor beta chain and its context. Germline V CDR1 and CDR2: SGHTA, FQGNSA. The V gene end was trimmed by 0 bases and the J gene end by 4 bases; junction bases not matched to a gene: 4. This CDR3 region has 15 residues. Profiling relied on immunoSEQ multiplex PCR, and the TCRdb table lists in-frame clones only, not all of them. This sample carries approximately 96,000 clones, about 95% of them seen once, and the ten largest clones take around 4%. The data belong to a study of blood T cell repertoires in COVID-19. Study background: Sources were T cells, B-cell-depleted T cells, or PBMCs; the material itself was cDNA or gDNA.

The source is a human donor with active COVID-19. The donor label of this sample is uncertain. Sequencing input: peripheral blood. The V gene is TRBV7-2, the J gene TRBJ2-5, with TRBD2 matching 8 bases. The CDR3 DNA reads TGTGCCAGCAGCTTAGCAGGGCTAGCGGGAGAGACCCAGTACTTC. Its protein product is CASSLAGLAGETQYF.